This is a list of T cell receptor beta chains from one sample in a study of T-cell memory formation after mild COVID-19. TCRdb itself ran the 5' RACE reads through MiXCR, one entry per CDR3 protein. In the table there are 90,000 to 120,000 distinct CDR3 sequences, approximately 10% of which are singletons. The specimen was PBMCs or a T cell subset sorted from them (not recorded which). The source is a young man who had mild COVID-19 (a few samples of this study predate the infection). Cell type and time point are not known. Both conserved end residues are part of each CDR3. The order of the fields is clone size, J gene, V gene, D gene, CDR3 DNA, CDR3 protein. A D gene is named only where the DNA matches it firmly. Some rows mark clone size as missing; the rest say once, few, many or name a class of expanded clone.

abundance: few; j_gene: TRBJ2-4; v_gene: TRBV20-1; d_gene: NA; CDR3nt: TGCAGTGCTAGGGACATGGAGAACACCAAAAACATTCAGTACTTC; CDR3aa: CSARDMENTKNIQYF
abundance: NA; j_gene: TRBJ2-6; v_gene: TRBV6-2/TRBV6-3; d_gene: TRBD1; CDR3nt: TGTGCCAGCAGTTACTCAGGGGGCGCGGGGGCCAACGTCCTGACTTTC; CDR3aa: CASSYSGGAGANVLTF
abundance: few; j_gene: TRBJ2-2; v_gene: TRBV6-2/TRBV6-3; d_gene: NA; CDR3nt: TGTGCCTCCCGAGACGGGGAGCTGTTTTTT; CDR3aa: CASRDGELFF
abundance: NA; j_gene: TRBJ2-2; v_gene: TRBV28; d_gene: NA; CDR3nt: TGTGCCAGCAGTACACACGTCACGCAGGGCGGGGAGCTGTTTTTT; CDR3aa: CASSTHVTQGGELFF
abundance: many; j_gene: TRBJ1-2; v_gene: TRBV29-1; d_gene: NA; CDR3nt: TGCAGCGTTGAAGGGGTCGACTTACTGAGGGGCTACACCTTC; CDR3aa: CSVEGVDLLRGYTF
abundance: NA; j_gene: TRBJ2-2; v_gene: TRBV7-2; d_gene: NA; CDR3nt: TGTGCCAGCAGCTTAGGGCGGGGGCTTACCGGGGAGCTGTTTTTT; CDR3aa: CASSLGRGLTGELFF
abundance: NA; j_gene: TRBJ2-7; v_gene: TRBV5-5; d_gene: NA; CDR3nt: TGTGCCAGCAGCCATACAGCGGAGGTCCGGACCTACGAGCAGTACTTC; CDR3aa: CASSHTAEVRTYEQYF
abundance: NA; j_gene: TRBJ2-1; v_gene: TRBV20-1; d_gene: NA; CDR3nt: TGCAGTGCTAATGGGGGAGGTAATGAGCAGTTCTTC; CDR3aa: CSANGGGNEQFF
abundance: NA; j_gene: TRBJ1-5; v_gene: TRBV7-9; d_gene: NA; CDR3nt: TGTGCCAGCAGCCCAAACAGGGTAGGGCCCCAGCATTTT; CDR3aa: CASSPNRVGPQHF
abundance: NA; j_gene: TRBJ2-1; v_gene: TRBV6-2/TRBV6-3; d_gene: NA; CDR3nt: TGTGCCAGCAGCATACCCAGGGGTGAGCAGTTCTTC; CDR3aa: CASSIPRGEQFF
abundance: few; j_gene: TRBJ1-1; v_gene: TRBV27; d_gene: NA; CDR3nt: TGTGCCAGCAGTTTATCTGCCGGTGAAGCTTTCTTT; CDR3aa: CASSLSAGEAFF
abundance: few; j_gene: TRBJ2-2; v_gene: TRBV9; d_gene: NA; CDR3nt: TGTGCCAGCAGCGTAGCGGGGAATCGCGGGGAGCTGTTTTTT; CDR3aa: CASSVAGNRGELFF
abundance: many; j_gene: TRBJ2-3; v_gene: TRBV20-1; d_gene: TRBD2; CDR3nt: TGCAGTGCTAGAGTATCGATCTCCTCTCTCTCGACTAGCGGGTATCACACAGATACGCAGTATTTT; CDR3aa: CSARVSISSLSTSGYHTDTQYF
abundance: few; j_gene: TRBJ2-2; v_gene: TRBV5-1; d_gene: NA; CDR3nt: TGCGCCAGCAGCTTGGCGAAGACCAGGCCGAACACCGGGGAGCTGTTTTTT; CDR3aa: CASSLAKTRPNTGELFF
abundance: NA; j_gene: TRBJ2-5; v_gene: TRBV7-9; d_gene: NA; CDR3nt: TGTGCCAGCAGCCAAGACCCCCAAGAGACCCAGTACTTC; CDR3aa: CASSQDPQETQYF
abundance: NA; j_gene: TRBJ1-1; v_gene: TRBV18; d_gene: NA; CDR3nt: TGTGCCAGCTCACCACCGGGGACTGAAGCTTTCTTT; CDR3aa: CASSPPGTEAFF
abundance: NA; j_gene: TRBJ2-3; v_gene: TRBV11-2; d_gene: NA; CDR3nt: TGTGCCAGCAGCTTATTTACCGGGGATACGCAGTATTTT; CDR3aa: CASSLFTGDTQYF
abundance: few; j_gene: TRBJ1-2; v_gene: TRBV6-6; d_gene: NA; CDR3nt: TGTGCCAGCAGCCTCGGAGGTAGAGACACCTTC; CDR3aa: CASSLGGRDTF
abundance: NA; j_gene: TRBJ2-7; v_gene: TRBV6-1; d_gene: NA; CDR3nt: TGTGCCAGCAGTGCCGTACGGAATTTTAACTACGAGCAGTACTTC; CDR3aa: CASSAVRNFNYEQYF
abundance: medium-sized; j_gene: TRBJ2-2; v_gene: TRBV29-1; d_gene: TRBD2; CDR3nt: TGCAGCGTTGACAGCGGGGGGGACACCGGGGAGCTGTTTTTT; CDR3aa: CSVDSGGDTGELFF
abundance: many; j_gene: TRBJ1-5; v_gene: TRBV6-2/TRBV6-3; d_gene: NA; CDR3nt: TGTGCCAGCAGTTCGGGGGCCGCGGGGACGCATTTT; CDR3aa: CASSSGAAGTHF
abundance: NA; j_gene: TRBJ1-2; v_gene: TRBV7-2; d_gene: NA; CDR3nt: TGTGCCAGCAGATTAGGGAGGGGCTATGTCTACACCTTC; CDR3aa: CASRLGRGYVYTF
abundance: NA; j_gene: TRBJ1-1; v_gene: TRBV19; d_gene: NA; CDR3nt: TGTGCCAGTAGCCAGGGACGGATTGAAGCTTTCTTT; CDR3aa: CASSQGRIEAFF
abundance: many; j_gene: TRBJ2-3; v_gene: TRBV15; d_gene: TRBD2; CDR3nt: TGTGCCACCAGCAGAGAACTAGCGGGGGATTGGACAGATACGCAGTATTTT; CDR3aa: CATSRELAGDWTDTQYF
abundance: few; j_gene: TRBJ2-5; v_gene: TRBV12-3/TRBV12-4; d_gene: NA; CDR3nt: TGTGCCAGCAGTCTCCCTGAGGGCGTCCGGACCCAGTACTTC; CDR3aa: CASSLPEGVRTQYF
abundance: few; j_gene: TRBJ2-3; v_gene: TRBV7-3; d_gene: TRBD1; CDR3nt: TGTGCCAGCAGCTTTGGGACAGCAAGCACAGATACGCAGTATTTT; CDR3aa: CASSFGTASTDTQYF
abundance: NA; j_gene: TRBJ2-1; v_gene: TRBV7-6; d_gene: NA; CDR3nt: TGTGCCAGCAGCGAGAGGGCGGTTGAGCAGTTCTTC; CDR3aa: CASSERAVEQFF
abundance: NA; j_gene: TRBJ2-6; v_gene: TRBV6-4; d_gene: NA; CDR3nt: TGTGCCAGCAGTGACTCCCCCGGGGGCTCTGGGGCCAACGTCCTGACTTTC; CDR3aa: CASSDSPGGSGANVLTF
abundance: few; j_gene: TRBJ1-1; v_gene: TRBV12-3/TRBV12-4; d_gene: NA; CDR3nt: TGTGCCAGCAGTAACCGGGACGAAACTGAAGCTTTCTTT; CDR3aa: CASSNRDETEAFF
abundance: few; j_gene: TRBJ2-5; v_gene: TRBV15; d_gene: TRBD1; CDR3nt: TGTGCCACCAGCGAAGACAGGGTCCAAGAGACCCAGTACTTC; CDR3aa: CATSEDRVQETQYF
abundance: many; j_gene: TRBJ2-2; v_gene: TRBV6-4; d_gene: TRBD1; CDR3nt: TGTGCCAGCAGTGACTCGACAGGGGGCGGGGAGCTGTTTTTT; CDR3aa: CASSDSTGGGELFF
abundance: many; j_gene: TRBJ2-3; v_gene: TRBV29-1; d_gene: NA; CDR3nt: TGCAGCGTTGAAGGGGATTTGGGCACAGATACGCAGTATTTT; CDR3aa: CSVEGDLGTDTQYF
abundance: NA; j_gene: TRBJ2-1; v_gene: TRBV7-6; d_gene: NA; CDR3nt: TGTGCCAGCAGGGGGGCGCGGGATGAGCAGTTCTTC; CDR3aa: CASRGARDEQFF
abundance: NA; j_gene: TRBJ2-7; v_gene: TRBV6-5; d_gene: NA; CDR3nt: TGTGCCAGCAGCCCGTGGGGGGTCGAGCAGTACTTC; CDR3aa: CASSPWGVEQYF
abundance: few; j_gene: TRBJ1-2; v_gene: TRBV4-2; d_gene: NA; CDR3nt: TGTGCCAGCAGCCAAGATGGTTCCGCTTATGGCTACACCTTC; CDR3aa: CASSQDGSAYGYTF
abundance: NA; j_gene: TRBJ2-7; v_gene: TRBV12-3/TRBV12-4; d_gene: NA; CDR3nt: TGTGCCAGCAGTCCTTCAAGCCTCGGTACAGAGTTCTACGAGCAGTACTTC; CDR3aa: CASSPSSLGTEFYEQYF
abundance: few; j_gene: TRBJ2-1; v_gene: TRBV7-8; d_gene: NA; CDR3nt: TGTGCCAGCAGCCTCGGAGGGCCGAGCTCCTACAATGAGCAGTTCTTC; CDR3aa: CASSLGGPSSYNEQFF
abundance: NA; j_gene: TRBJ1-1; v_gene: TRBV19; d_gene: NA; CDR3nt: TGTGCCAGTAGCCTGGCTATGTGGGGGAACACTGAAGCTTTCTTT; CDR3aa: CASSLAMWGNTEAFF
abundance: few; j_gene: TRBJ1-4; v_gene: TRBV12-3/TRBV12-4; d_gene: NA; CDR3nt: TGTGCCAGCAGTTTAGGGTTCCAGGCAACTAATGAAAAACTGTTTTTT; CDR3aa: CASSLGFQATNEKLFF
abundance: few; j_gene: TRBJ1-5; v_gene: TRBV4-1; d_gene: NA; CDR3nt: TGCGCCAGCAGCCAAGATACGGGGAGCAATCAGCCCCAGCATTTT; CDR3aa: CASSQDTGSNQPQHF
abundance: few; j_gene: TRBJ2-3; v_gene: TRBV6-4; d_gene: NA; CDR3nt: TGTGCCAGCAGTCCCGAAGGGGGGGGAGGAGATACGCAGTATTTT; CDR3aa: CASSPEGGGGDTQYF
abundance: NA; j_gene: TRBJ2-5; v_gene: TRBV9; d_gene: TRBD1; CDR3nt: TGTGCCAGCAGCATGACAGGGGGCGAGTTCTCGGATGGAGAGACCCAGTACTTC; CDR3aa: CASSMTGGEFSDGETQYF
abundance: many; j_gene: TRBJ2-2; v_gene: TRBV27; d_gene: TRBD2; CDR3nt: TGTGCCAGCAGTTTGGGACTAGCGGTGAACACCGGGGAGCTGTTTTTT; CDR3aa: CASSLGLAVNTGELFF
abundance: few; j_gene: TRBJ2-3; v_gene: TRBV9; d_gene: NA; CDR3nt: TGTGCCAGCAGCGGCGACGGAAGCGTCGCAGATACGCAGTATTTT; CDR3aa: CASSGDGSVADTQYF
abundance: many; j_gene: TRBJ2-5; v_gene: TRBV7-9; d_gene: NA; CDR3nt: TGTGCCAGCAGCCCTACCCCGGGCCCATCGGGGGAGACCCAGTACTTC; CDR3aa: CASSPTPGPSGETQYF
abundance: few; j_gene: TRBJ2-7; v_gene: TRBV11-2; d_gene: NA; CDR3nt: TGTGCCAGCAGCTTAGTAGCCGGGGGCGCCTACGAGCAGTACTTC; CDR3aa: CASSLVAGGAYEQYF